The clone carrying this T cell receptor beta chain has a handful of counts. Its antigen remains unidentified. Generated by immunoSEQ multiplex PCR, the TCRdb table keeps only in-frame clones and is missing some. The data show around 130,000 clones, roughly 87% seen once. The data stem from a study of T cell responses to AZD1222 COVID-19 vaccine. General study findings and limits: Only 5 to 7 individuals given AZD1222 were seropositive at baseline. Variant regions that are unmutated are reportedly the target of nearly half of spike-specific TCRs.

V lost 4 bases and J 1 base, leaving 9 bases between the germline ends. Germline V lookup: CDR1 SGHKS, CDR2 YYEKEE (reference sequence). The CDR3 spans 13 residues. This rearrangement joins TRBV5-5 to TRBJ2-7; D remains ambiguous. The sequence came from an adult who received the AZD1222 COVID-19 vaccine. The sample here was peripheral blood, taken 28 days after the second AZD1222 dose. Here the CDR3 DNA reads TGTGCCAGCAGCATAGGGCCGTCCTACGAGCAGTACTTC. Its translation: CASSIGPSYEQYF.